Shown below are 17 T cell receptor beta chains from a single sample sequenced in a study of blood T cell repertoires in COVID-19. Profiled with immunoSEQ multiplex PCR; TCRdb holds only in-frame clones, not every one. The sample has about 210,000 clones, roughly four fifths seen once. Input material: peripheral blood. The source is a woman between 45 and 65 years old with active or convalescent COVID-19.

The CDR3 protein is CASSSPGGTVSPLHF. The CDR3 nucleotides read TGTGCCAGCAGTTCTCCGGGAGGGACAGTTTCACCCCTCCACTTT. The chain joins TRBV28 to TRBJ1-6; 7 bases align to TRBD1. Germline-derived CDR1 and CDR2 are MDHEN and SYDVKM. The CDR3 consists of 15 residues. V shed 4 bases and J 9 bases; nucleotides not matched to a gene: 9.

The chain recombines TRBV28 with TRBJ2-7; 9 bases match TRBD1. CDR1 is MDHEN and CDR2 is SYDVKM in the germline V gene. This CDR3 has 18 amino acids. The trim removed 3 bases at V and 3 bases at J, leaving 15 bases unmatched. The CDR3: CASSFITGGSTTGYEQYF. The CDR3 nucleotides are TGTGCCAGCAGTTTCATAACAGGGGGCTCGACTACTGGCTACGAGCAGTACTTC.

V and J are TRBV7-8 and TRBJ2-2, with 8 bases that match TRBD1. This CDR3 contains 16 residues. Germline assignment: CDR1 SGHVS and CDR2 FQNEAQ. The J segment lost 5 bases and the V segment lost 1 base, leaving 6 bases of the junction unmatched. The CDR3 coding sequence is TGTGCCAGCAGCTTAGTACAGGGGGAGGAAACCGGGGAGCTGTTTTTT. Amino acids: CASSLVQGEETGELFF.

The J gene is TRBJ1-2, the V gene TRBV30; 10 bases agree with TRBD1. The trim removed 3 bases at V and 4 bases at J, leaving 5 bases unmatched. Looked up from germline, CDR1 is GTSNPN and CDR2 is SVGIG (reference sequence). This CDR3 is built from 14 residues. In nucleotides, the CDR3 is TGTGCCTGGAGCGCGACAGGGGGCGTCTATGGCTACACCTTC. This gives the protein CAWSATGGVYGYTF. The full variable domain, its missing parts supplied by reference TRBV30 and TRBJ1-2, is SQTIHQWPATLVQPVGSPLSLECTVEGTSNPNLYWYRQAAGRGLQLLFYSVGIGQISSEVPQNLSASRPQDRQFILSSKKLLLSDSGFYLCAWSATGGVYGYTFGSGTRLTVV.

The gene calls are TRBV4-1 and TRBJ1-5; 7 bases line up with TRBD1. J gave up 4 bases and V 3 bases, and 6 bases lay outside the gene matches. CDR3 length: 15 amino acids. CDR1 MGHRA and CDR2 YSYEKL come from the germline V gene. The CDR3 spells CASSHDRDRNQPQHF. The CDR3 DNA sequence: TGCGCCAGCAGCCATGACCGGGACAGAAATCAGCCCCAGCATTTT.

The V gene is TRBV28, the J gene TRBJ2-1; D is unclear. The CDR3 has 13 residues. Trimming left V 3 bases short and J 1 base short, with 4 bases between. CDR1 is MDHEN and CDR2 is SYDVKM in the germline V gene. CDR3 amino acids: CASSFSSYNEQFF. The CDR3 nucleotides read TGTGCCAGCAGTTTCAGTTCCTACAATGAGCAGTTCTTC.

The chain combines TRBV24-1 with TRBJ1-6; D remains unclear. The CDR3 totals 14 residues. Germline CDR1 and CDR2: KGHDR and SFDVKD. V was clipped by 4 bases and J by 8 bases, with 11 bases between them. The CDR3 DNA follows: TGTGCCACCAGTGACTCGGACTGGGATTCACCCCTCCACTTT. Its translation is CATSDSDWDSPLHF.

V usage is TRBV7-2 and J usage is TRBJ2-5, with 7 bases fitting TRBD2. Germline V gene lookup returns CDR1 SGHTA and CDR2 FQGNSA. Germline trimming cut 5 bases from V and 3 bases from J; bases unmatched to any gene: 15. The CDR3 has 17 amino acids. CDR3 loop: CASSLQAGTIRKETQYF. As DNA, the CDR3 is TGTGCCAGCAGCCTCCAGGCCGGGACTATCCGGAAAGAGACCCAGTACTTC.

The chain is built from TRBV5-1 and TRBJ1-1; D might be TRBD1 (5 bases). V dropped 6 bases and J dropped 1 base, with 16 bases sitting between them. This CDR3 spans 15 amino acids. CDR1 is SGHRS, CDR2 YFSETQ, per germline. The CDR3 sequence is CASMGRGVPNTEAFF. CDR3 coding DNA: TGCGCCAGCATGGGAAGGGGCGTTCCGAACACTGAAGCTTTCTTT.

The chain has TRBV5-6 and TRBJ1-1, with D perhaps matching TRBD1 (6 bases). With 4 bases removed from V and 7 bases from J, the gap between germline ends came to 14 bases. Germline CDR1 SGHDT, CDR2 YYEEEE. This CDR3 is built from 13 residues. CDR3: CASSLTGDHEAFF. The CDR3 nucleotides are TGTGCCAGCAGCCTGACAGGAGATCATGAAGCTTTCTTT.

The chain is built from TRBV2 and TRBJ2-4; D possibly corresponds to TRBD1 (6 bases). This CDR3 is built from 16 residues. Trimming shortened V by 6 bases and J by 9 bases, and 24 bases separated the two germline ends. Germline CDR1 and CDR2: SNHLY and FYNNEI. The CDR3 bases are TGTGCCAGCAGGGCCCGACAGGACGCCACCCCAGCCATTCAGTACTTC. Translating it yields CASRARQDATPAIQYF.

Of note for this clone: This CDR3 is also generated by other DNA sequences in the sample. The gene calls are TRBV5-1 and TRBJ1-5; the D is unclear. V was clipped by 0 bases and J by 0 bases, with 7 bases between them. The germline gives CDR1 SGHRS, CDR2 YFSETQ. There are 15 residues in the CDR3. CDR3 DNA sequence: TGCGCCAGCAGCTTGGGCGGTTATAGCAATCAGCCCCAGCATTTT. This translates into CASSLGGYSNQPQHF.

The chain couples TRBV19 to TRBJ2-3; perhaps TRBD2 as D (7 bases). The CDR3 extends over 13 amino acids. V was cut by 5 bases and J by 4 bases, with 10 bases left in between. Germline CDR1 reads LNHDA; CDR2 reads SQIVND (reference sequence). Written as DNA, the CDR3 is TGTGCCAGTAGTTGGGGGGGCGCAGATACGCAGTATTTT. It translates to CASSWGGADTQYF.

V usage is TRBV19 and J usage is TRBJ1-1, with D unclear. V dropped 5 bases and J dropped 1 base, with 14 bases sitting between them. The CDR3 contains 15 residues. Germline values: CDR1 LNHDA, CDR2 SQIVND (reference sequence). CDR3 sequence reads: CASSLTGEPNTEAFF. DNA of the CDR3: TGTGCCAGTAGTCTCACCGGGGAGCCGAACACTGAAGCTTTCTTT. The entire variable domain, with the rest obtained from reference TRBV19 and TRBJ1-1, is as follows: DGGITQSPKYLFRKEGQNVTLSCEQNLNHDAMYWYRQDPGQGLRLIYYSQIVNDFQKGDIAEGYSVSREKKESFPLTVTSAQKNPTAFYLCASSLTGEPNTEAFFGQGTRLTVV.

The chain couples TRBV4-1 to TRBJ1-6; TRBD1 agrees at 9 bases. Germline CDR1 and CDR2: MGHRA and YSYEKL. The CDR3 extends over 14 amino acids. Germline trimming cut 6 bases from V and 5 bases from J; bases unmatched to any gene: 2. The CDR3 sequence: CASSWTGDNSPLHF. The CDR3 DNA follows: TGCGCCAGCAGTTGGACAGGGGATAATTCACCCCTCCACTTT.

This chain connects TRBV11-1 to TRBJ2-1; TRBD2 matches at 13 bases. CDR1 is SGHAT and CDR2 is FQDESV in the germline V gene (reference sequence). V lost 4 bases and J lost 8; bases outside the gene matches: 8. The CDR3 covers 16 residues. The CDR3 spells CASSSRTSGRLDEQFF. The CDR3 DNA follows: TGTGCCAGCAGCTCCCGGACTAGCGGGAGACTGGATGAGCAGTTCTTC.

V usage is TRBV28 and J usage is TRBJ2-7, with TRBD2 as a possible D gene (6 bases). The CDR3 loop spans 17 amino acids. Germline-derived CDR1 and CDR2 are MDHEN and SYDVKM. V lost 4 bases to trimming and J lost 4 bases, with 23 bases between them. The CDR3 region has the DNA TGTGCCAGCAGTTCGGGGCGGACCGGGAGAGTATCATACGAGCAGTACTTC. Translation gives CASSSGRTGRVSYEQYF.